This T cell receptor (beta chain) was obtained from a study of shared clonotypes between healthy human individuals. Study outcomes and limitations: Clonotype sharing among donors was expected to depend on sequencing depth.

Data came from immunoSEQ multiplex PCR; TCRdb stores just in-frame clones and leaves some out. The data hold fewer than 3 million clones, with approximately 90% observed a single time. Losses at the gene ends were 5 bases for V and 2 bases for J; bases not matched to a gene: 3. This CDR3 contains 13 residues. Per the germline V gene, CDR1 is SGHDN and CDR2 is FVKESK. From CD4+ cells came CD45RA+ naive and CD45RA-negative memory subsets. Of note for this clone: Its cognate antigen is unknown.

The chain uses TRBV14 and TRBJ2-7; TRBD2 matches at 7 bases. The source material was naive CD4+ T cells from PBMCs. As to subset: CD45RA+ positively selected. The receptor was isolated from a man between 18 and 35 years old in good health. Some clones in this sample may be carry-over from other donors' samples. In DNA form, the CDR3 reads TGTGCCAGCAGCACCGGGACTACCTACGAGCAGTACTTC. It specifies CASSTGTTYEQYF. The full variable domain, rest sourced from reference TRBV14 and TRBJ2-7, is EAGVTQFPSHSVIEKGQTVTLRCDPISGHDNLYWYRRVMGKEIKFLLHFVKESKQDESGMPNNRFLAERTGGTYSTLKVQPAELEDSGVYFCASSTGTTYEQYFGPGTRLTVT.